Listed below are T cell receptor beta chains from one sample, sequenced in a study of blood T cell repertoires in COVID-19. Clones were read by immunoSEQ multiplex PCR, and TCRdb kept only the in-frame ones, dropping some. The sample holds around 50,000 clones, about 88% seen once. What was sequenced was peripheral blood. These receptors came from a man aged 50-60 years with active COVID-19. The CDR3 runs from the conserved cysteine through the conserved F or W. The D gene is left open where the match is weak. The listing skips clone size in some rows; elsewhere it reads once, few, many or a size class.

V gene: TRBV21-1
clone size: .
J gene: TRBJ2-2
D gene: .
CDR3 protein: CASSKTLLGSTGELFF
CDR3 DNA: TGTGCCAGCAGCAAAACCCTGCTAGGCAGCACCGGGGAGCTGTTTTTT

V gene: TRBV5-1
clone size: .
J gene: TRBJ2-5
D gene: .
CDR3 protein: CASRDTPGLQETQYF
CDR3 DNA: TGCGCCAGCAGAGATACACCGGGATTGCAAGAGACCCAGTACTTC

V gene: TRBV7-9
clone size: few
J gene: TRBJ2-7
D gene: .
CDR3 protein: CASSLAIGEREQYF
CDR3 DNA: TGTGCCAGCAGCTTAGCGATCGGGGAACGCGAGCAGTACTTC

V gene: TRBV19
clone size: .
J gene: TRBJ1-1
D gene: TRBD1
CDR3 protein: CASRRTGTNTEAFF
CDR3 DNA: TGTGCCAGTAGGAGGACAGGGACTAACACTGAAGCTTTCTTT

V gene: TRBV6-5
clone size: .
J gene: TRBJ1-1
D gene: .
CDR3 protein: CASRKRGRNTEAFF
CDR3 DNA: TGTGCCAGCAGAAAGCGGGGGCGGAACACTGAAGCTTTCTTT

V gene: TRBV6-5
clone size: .
J gene: TRBJ1-4
D gene: .
CDR3 protein: CASSLTDSTNEKLFF
CDR3 DNA: TGTGCCAGCAGTTTGACAGACTCAACTAATGAAAAACTGTTTTTT

V gene: TRBV11-2
clone size: .
J gene: TRBJ2-1
D gene: TRBD2
CDR3 protein: CASSLQVWQRGAPAEQFF
CDR3 DNA: TGTGCCAGCAGCCTCCAGGTCTGGCAGCGGGGGGCCCCTGCGGAGCAGTTCTTC

V gene: TRBV6-5
clone size: .
J gene: TRBJ1-2
D gene: .
CDR3 protein: CASRDSLGGYTF
CDR3 DNA: TGTGCCAGCAGGGACAGTTTAGGGGGCTACACCTTC

V gene: TRBV19
clone size: .
J gene: TRBJ1-5
D gene: .
CDR3 protein: CASSAAGGNQPQHF
CDR3 DNA: TGTGCCAGTAGCGCCGCAGGGGGCAATCAGCCCCAGCATTTT

V gene: TRBV2
clone size: .
J gene: TRBJ2-1
D gene: TRBD2
CDR3 protein: CASSGLAGNYNEQFF
CDR3 DNA: TGTGCCAGCAGTGGTCTAGCGGGGAACTACAATGAGCAGTTCTTC

V gene: TRBV7-2
clone size: .
J gene: TRBJ2-7
D gene: .
CDR3 protein: CASTQGSATPGEQYF
CDR3 DNA: TGTGCCAGCACCCAGGGGAGCGCGACCCCCGGGGAGCAGTACTTC

V gene: TRBV7-6
clone size: .
J gene: TRBJ2-2
D gene: .
CDR3 protein: CASTPEGERGTGELFF
CDR3 DNA: TGTGCCAGCACCCCAGAGGGGGAAAGGGGAACCGGGGAGCTGTTTTTT

V gene: TRBV30
clone size: .
J gene: TRBJ1-6
D gene: TRBD1
CDR3 protein: CAWGRLRDSPLHF
CDR3 DNA: TGTGCCTGGGGACGCTTAAGGGACAGCCCCCTCCACTTT

V gene: TRBV7-3
clone size: .
J gene: TRBJ1-1
D gene: .
CDR3 protein: CASSLDMNTEAFF
CDR3 DNA: TGTGCCAGCAGCTTAGACATGAACACTGAAGCTTTCTTT

V gene: TRBV4-2
clone size: .
J gene: TRBJ1-2
D gene: .
CDR3 protein: CASSQERSPDYGYTF
CDR3 DNA: TGTGCCAGCAGCCAAGAGAGGTCCCCAGACTATGGCTACACCTTC

V gene: TRBV20-1
clone size: .
J gene: TRBJ2-7
D gene: .
CDR3 protein: CSASAPRRADFSYEQYF
CDR3 DNA: TGCAGTGCTAGTGCGCCGCGGCGGGCGGATTTTAGCTACGAGCAGTACTTC